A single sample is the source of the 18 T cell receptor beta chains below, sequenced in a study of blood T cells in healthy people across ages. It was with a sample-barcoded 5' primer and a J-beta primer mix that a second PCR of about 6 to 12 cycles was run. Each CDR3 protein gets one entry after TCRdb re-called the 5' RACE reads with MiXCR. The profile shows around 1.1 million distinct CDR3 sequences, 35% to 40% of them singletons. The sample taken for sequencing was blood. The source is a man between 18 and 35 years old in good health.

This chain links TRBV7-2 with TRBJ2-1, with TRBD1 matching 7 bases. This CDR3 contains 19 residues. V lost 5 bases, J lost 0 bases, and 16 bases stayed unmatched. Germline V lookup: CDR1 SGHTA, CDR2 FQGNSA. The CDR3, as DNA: TGTGCCAGCAGCCTCCCAACACTACCGGACAGGAACTCCTACAATGAGCAGTTCTTC. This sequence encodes CASSLPTLPDRNSYNEQFF.

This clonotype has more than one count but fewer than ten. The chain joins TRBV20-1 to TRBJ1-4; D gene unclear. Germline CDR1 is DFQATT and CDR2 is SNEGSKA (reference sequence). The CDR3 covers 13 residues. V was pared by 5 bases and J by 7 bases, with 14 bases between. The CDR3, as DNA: TGCAGTGCTTCCACGGGAGGGAGTGAAAAACTGTTTTTT. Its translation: CSASTGGSEKLFF.

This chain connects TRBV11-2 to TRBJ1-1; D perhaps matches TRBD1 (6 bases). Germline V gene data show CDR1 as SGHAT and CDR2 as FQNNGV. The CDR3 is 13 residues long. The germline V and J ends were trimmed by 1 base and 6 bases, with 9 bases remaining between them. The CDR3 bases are TGTGCCAGCAGCTTAGTACAGGGCCCTGAAGCTTTCTTT. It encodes CASSLVQGPEAFF. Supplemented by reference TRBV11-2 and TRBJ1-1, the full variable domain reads EAGVAQSPRYKIIEKRQSVAFWCNPISGHATLYWYQQILGQGPKLLIQFQNNGVVDDSQLPKDRFSAERLKGVDSTLKIQPAKLEDSAVYLCASSLVQGPEAFFGQGTRLTVV.

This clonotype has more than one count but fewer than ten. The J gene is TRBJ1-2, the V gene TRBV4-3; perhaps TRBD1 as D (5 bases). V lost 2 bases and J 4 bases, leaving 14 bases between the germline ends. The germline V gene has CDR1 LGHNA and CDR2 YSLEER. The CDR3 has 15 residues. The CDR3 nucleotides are TGCGCCAGCAGCCAAAGCGTGCCAGGGACCTATGGCTACACCTTC. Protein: CASSQSVPGTYGYTF.

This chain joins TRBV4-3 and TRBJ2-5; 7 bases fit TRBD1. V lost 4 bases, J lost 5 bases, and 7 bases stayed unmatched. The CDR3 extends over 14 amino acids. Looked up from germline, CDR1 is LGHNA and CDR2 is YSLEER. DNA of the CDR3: TGCGCCAGCAGCCGAGACATGGACAGGGAGACCCAGTACTTC. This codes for CASSRDMDRETQYF.

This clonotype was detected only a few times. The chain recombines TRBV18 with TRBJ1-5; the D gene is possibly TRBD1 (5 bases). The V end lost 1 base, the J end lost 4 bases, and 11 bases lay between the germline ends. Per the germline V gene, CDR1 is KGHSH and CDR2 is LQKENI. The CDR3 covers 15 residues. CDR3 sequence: CASSPRTGLNQPQHF. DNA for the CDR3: TGTGCCAGCTCACCACGAACAGGTTTAAATCAGCCCCAGCATTTT.

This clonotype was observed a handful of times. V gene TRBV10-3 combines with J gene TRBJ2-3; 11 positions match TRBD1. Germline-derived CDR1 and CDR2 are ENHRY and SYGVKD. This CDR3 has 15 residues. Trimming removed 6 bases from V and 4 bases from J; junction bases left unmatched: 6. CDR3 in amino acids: CAISQDRGLADTQYF. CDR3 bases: TGTGCCATCAGCCAGGACAGGGGGCTTGCAGATACGCAGTATTTT.

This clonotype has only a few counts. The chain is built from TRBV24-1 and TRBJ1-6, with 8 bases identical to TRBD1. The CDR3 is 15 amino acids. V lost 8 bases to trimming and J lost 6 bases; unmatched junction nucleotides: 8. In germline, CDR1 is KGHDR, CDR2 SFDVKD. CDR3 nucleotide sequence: TGTGCCACCACCGGTTCTGGACAGGGTAATTCACCCCTCCACTTT. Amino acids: CATTGSGQGNSPLHF.

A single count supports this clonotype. CDR3 loop: CASSQAGTERRETQYF. The DNA of the CDR3 is TGCGCCAGCAGCCAGGCCGGGACCGAGCGCCGAGAGACCCAGTACTTC. The chain recombines TRBV4-1 with TRBJ2-7; D is tentatively TRBD1 or TRBD2 (5 bases each). The closer fit of TRBJ2-5 to the DNA end suggests the J call may be wrong. This CDR3 is built from 16 residues. From germline, CDR1 is MGHRA and CDR2 YSYEKL.

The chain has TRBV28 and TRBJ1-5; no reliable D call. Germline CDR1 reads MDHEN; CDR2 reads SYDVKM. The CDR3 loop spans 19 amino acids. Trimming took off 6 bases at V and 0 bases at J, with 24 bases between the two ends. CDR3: CASRFNTVGNAFSNQPQHF. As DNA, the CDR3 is TGTGCCAGCAGATTTAATACTGTCGGAAACGCCTTTAGCAATCAGCCCCAGCATTTT.

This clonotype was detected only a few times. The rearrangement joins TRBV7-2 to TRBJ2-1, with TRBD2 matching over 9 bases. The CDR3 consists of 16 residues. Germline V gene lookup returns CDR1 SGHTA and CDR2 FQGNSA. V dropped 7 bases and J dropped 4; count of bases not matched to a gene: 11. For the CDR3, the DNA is TGTGCCAGCACCCTATTGTCTAGCGGGGTGTACAATGAGCAGTTCTTC. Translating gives CASTLLSSGVYNEQFF.

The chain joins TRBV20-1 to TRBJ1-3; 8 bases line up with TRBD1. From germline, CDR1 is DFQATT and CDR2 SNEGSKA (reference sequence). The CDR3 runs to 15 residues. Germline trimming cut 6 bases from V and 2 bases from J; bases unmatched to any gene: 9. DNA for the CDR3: TGCAGTGCCGACAACCCACAGGGGGCTGGAAACACCATATATTTT. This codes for CSADNPQGAGNTIYF.

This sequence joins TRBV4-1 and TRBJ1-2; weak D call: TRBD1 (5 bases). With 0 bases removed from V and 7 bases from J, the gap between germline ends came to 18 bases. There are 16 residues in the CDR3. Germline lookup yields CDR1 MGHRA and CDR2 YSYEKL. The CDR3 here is CASSQEGLGGMGGYTF. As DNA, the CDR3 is TGCGCCAGCAGCCAAGAAGGGCTGGGGGGTATGGGTGGCTACACCTTC.

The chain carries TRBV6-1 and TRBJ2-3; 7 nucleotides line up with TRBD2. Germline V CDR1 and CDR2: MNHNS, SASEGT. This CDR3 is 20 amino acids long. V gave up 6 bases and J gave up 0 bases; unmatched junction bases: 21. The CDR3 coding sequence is TGTGCCAGCAGCCCGAAAATACTAGCGCGAGCCCTTAAAAGCACAGATACGCAGTATTTT. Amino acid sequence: CASSPKILARALKSTDTQYF.

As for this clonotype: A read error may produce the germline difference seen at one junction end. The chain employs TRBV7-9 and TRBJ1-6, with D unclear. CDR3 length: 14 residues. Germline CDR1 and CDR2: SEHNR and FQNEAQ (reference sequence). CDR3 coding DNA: TGTGCCAGCAGCTCGCTAGCCTATAATTCACCCCCCCACTTT. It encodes CASSSLAYNSPPHF.

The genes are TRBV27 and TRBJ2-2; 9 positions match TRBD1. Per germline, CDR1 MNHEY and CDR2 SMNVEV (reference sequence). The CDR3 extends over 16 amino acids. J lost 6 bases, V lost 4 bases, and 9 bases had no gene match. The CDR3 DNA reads TGTGCCAGCAGTTCCGCCGCGGGACAGGGATCCGGGGAGCTGTTTTTT. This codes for CASSSAAGQGSGELFF.

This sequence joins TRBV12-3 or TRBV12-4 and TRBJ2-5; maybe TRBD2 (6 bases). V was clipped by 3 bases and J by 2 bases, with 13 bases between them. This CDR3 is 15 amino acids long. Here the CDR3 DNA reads TGTGCCAGCAGTTTTGGCGGGGCCCGACAAGAGACCCAGTACTTC. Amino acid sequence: CASSFGGARQETQYF.

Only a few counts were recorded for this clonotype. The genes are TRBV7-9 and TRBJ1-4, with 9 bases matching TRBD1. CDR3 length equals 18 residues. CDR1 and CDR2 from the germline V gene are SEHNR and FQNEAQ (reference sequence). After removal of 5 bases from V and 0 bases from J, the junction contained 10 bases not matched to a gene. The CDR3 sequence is CASSPRGQGFATNEKLFF. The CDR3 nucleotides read TGTGCCAGCAGCCCAAGGGGACAGGGATTTGCAACTAATGAAAAACTGTTTTTT.